Following are 18 T cell receptor beta chains from one sample sequenced in a study of T cells in Graves' hyperthyroidism and ophthalmopathy. TCR beta CDR3 region amplification was performed from RNA transcripts. In the first-round RT-PCR of the TCR CDR3, the HTBI primer set was used. TCRdb processed the multiplex PCR reads anew with MiXCR; each CDR3 protein has one entry. The table lists 550,000 to 800,000 distinct CDR3 sequences, around a sixth of them singletons, with 15% to 18% in the top ten. Sequenced: blood. The origin of the receptors is a middle-aged man with Graves' hyperthyroidism.

The chain combines TRBV20-1 with TRBJ1-5; TRBD1 might be the D (6 bases). V lost 3 bases and J lost 11, with 20 bases in between. CDR1 and CDR2 (germline): DFQATT, SNEGSKA (reference sequence). This CDR3 is 14 amino acids long. CDR3 coding DNA: TGCAGTGCTAGTACTAGGGGGGGGGTACAGTCCCAGCATTTT. Translation gives CSASTRGGVQSQHF.

This clonotype was seen at least ten times. The chain links TRBV11-2 to TRBJ2-7; 16 bases align to TRBD2. CDR1 SGHAT and CDR2 FQNNGV come from the germline V gene. The length of the CDR3 is 18 residues. V was pared by 5 bases and J by 4 bases, with 11 bases of the junction left unmatched. The CDR3 spells CASSPLPGLAGGGYEQYF. In DNA, the CDR3 is TGTGCCAGCAGCCCGCTCCCGGGACTAGCGGGAGGGGGATACGAGCAGTACTTC.

This clonotype has a count of ten or more. V is TRBV2 and J is TRBJ1-4; TRBD1 might be the D (5 bases). Germline values: CDR1 SNHLY, CDR2 FYNNEI. Deletions cut 4 bases from V and 5 bases from J, with 11 bases between. The CDR3 is 14 amino acids. CDR3 loop: CASSVVRANEKLFF. The CDR3 DNA sequence: TGTGCCAGCAGTGTGGTCAGGGCCAATGAAAAACTGTTTTTT.

This clonotype was counted between two and nine times. The rearrangement links TRBV6-6 to TRBJ2-2; 8 bases fit TRBD1. The CDR3 consists of 15 residues. V was clipped by 0 bases and J by 7 bases; unmatched bases: 4. The germline V gene encodes CDR1 MNHNY and CDR2 SVGAGI (reference sequence). The CDR3 loop reads CASSYSTGAGGELFF. CDR3 DNA: TGTGCCAGCAGTTACTCGACAGGGGCAGGCGGGGAGCTGTTTTTT.

This clonotype was seen ten or more times. The rearrangement joins TRBV2 to TRBJ2-3; TRBD2 agrees at 10 bases. Trimming took 3 bases from V and 4 from J; bases not matched to a gene: 10. Germline V gene sequence: CDR1 SNHLY, CDR2 FYNNEI. This CDR3 contains 17 residues. The CDR3 DNA reads as TGTGCCAGCAGTGATAGAATGGGACTAGCGACACCAGATACGCAGTATTTT. Its protein is CASSDRMGLATPDTQYF.

This clonotype was seen a handful of times. The chain links TRBV19 to TRBJ2-1, with TRBD2 identical over 10 bases. Trimming removed 6 bases from V and 6 bases from J; junction bases left unmatched: 8. The CDR3 is 15 residues long. CDR1 is LNHDA, CDR2 SQIVND, per germline (reference sequence). The CDR3 nucleotides are TGTGCCAGTAGCCCCAAGCGGGAGGGCCCCAATGAGCAGTTCTTC. Its protein product is CASSPKREGPNEQFF.

This clonotype was recorded many times. The J gene is TRBJ2-1, the V gene TRBV28; 10 bases match TRBD2. The germline V gene encodes CDR1 MDHEN and CDR2 SYDVKM. The CDR3 totals 20 residues. V dropped 5 bases and J dropped 4; count of bases not matched to a gene: 20. In DNA form, the CDR3 reads TGTGCCAGCAGTACTCTAGGGGGTTGGACTAGCGGTTTACAGTACAATGAGCAGTTCTTC. Translating it yields CASSTLGGWTSGLQYNEQFF.

At least ten counts were recorded for this clonotype. The genes are TRBV5-1 and TRBJ2-1; 11 bases line up with TRBD2. V gave up 0 bases and J gave up 7 bases; unmatched junction bases: 3. The CDR3 sequence is 15 residues long. Germline V gene sequence: CDR1 SGHRS, CDR2 YFSETQ. The CDR3 here is CASSLVAGGSNEQFF. CDR3 nucleotides: TGCGCCAGCAGCTTGGTAGCGGGAGGGTCTAATGAGCAGTTCTTC.

In this sample, this clonotype turned up a few times. The rearrangement uses TRBV28 and TRBJ2-7; 11 nucleotides line up with TRBD2. CDR1 and CDR2 (germline): MDHEN, SYDVKM. This CDR3 region has 18 residues. Germline trimming cut 3 bases from V and 2 bases from J; bases unmatched to any gene: 12. The DNA for the CDR3 is TGTGCCAGCAGTTTGTACGGGACTAGCGGAACGGGGGCCTACGAGCAGTACTTC. Protein sequence: CASSLYGTSGTGAYEQYF.

This clonotype was seen ten or more times. The gene calls are TRBV7-2 and TRBJ2-1; TRBD2 matches 11 bases. CDR3 length: 17 residues. CDR1 SGHTA and CDR2 FQGNSA come from the germline V gene. The trim removed 5 bases at V and 5 bases at J, leaving 11 bases unmatched. The CDR3 coding sequence is TGTGCCAGCAGCCTTAGACCCGGGACTAGCGGAAACAATGAGCAGTTCTTC. Its protein product is CASSLRPGTSGNNEQFF.

This clonotype was recorded at least ten times. The rearrangement links TRBV28 to TRBJ1-1, with D possibly matching TRBD1 (5 bases). Germline V gene sequence: CDR1 MDHEN, CDR2 SYDVKM. The germline V and J ends were trimmed by 8 bases and 1 base, with 17 bases remaining between them. This CDR3 is built from 15 residues. CDR3 loop: CASLPGALTNTEAFF. The CDR3 DNA is TGTGCCAGCTTACCCGGGGCTTTAACGAACACTGAAGCTTTCTTT.

This clonotype was recorded a few times. V is TRBV9 and J is TRBJ1-1, with D possibly being TRBD1 (5 bases). V lost 0 bases, J lost 7 bases, and 13 bases lay in between. The CDR3 has 14 amino acids. The V gene's germline CDR1 is SGDLS and CDR2 YYNGEE. CDR3 DNA: TGTGCCAGCAGCGTAGGGCAGGGCGGAGATGAAGCTTTCTTT. Its translation: CASSVGQGGDEAFF.

This clonotype showed up many times. V and J are TRBV11-2 and TRBJ2-1; 11 bases align to TRBD2. Germline V gives CDR1 SGHAT, CDR2 FQNNGV. Trimming removed 3 bases from V and 10 bases from J; junction bases left unmatched: 8. The CDR3 runs to 15 residues. The CDR3 sequence: CASSLTPGLAAEQFF. CDR3 nucleotide sequence: TGTGCCAGCAGCTTGACCCCGGGACTAGCGGCAGAGCAGTTCTTC.

This clonotype has only a few counts. This chain connects TRBV9 to TRBJ2-5; 11 nucleotides line up with TRBD1. CDR1 is SGDLS, CDR2 YYNGEE, per germline. There are 16 residues in the CDR3. The V and J ends lost 2 bases and 4 bases, in that order; junction bases with no gene match: 7. CDR3 protein: CASSVTGQGAGETQYF. The CDR3 DNA follows: TGTGCCAGCAGCGTTACCGGACAGGGGGCGGGAGAGACCCAGTACTTC.

This clonotype occurred many times. The V gene is TRBV7-8, the J gene TRBJ1-6, with no clear D. Between the trimmed V and J ends, which lost 2 bases and 7 bases, there was a span of 12 bases. The CDR3 contains 15 residues. CDR1 is SGHVS, CDR2 FQNEAQ, per germline. The CDR3 nucleotides are TGTGCCAGCAGCTTATTGGGATTTCGGAATTCACCCCTCCACTTT. Its translation is CASSLLGFRNSPLHF.

This clonotype was seen ten or more times. The chain recombines TRBV12-5 with TRBJ1-6; D call uncertain. The CDR3 totals 10 residues. Germline values: CDR1 LGHNT, CDR2 FRNRAP. Trimming took off 2 bases at V and 11 bases at J, with 1 base between the two ends. The CDR3 loop reads CASGLTPLHF. The CDR3 bases are TGTGCTAGTGGTTTGACACCCCTCCACTTT.

The rearrangement joins TRBV4-3 to TRBJ1-5; 7 positions match TRBD1. The V gene end was trimmed by 0 bases and the J gene end by 2 bases; junction bases not matched to a gene: 4. The CDR3 length is 16 residues. Germline V gene data show CDR1 as LGHNA and CDR2 as YSLEER. The DNA of the CDR3 is TGCGCCAGCAGCCAAGATTGGGACAGTGGCAATCAGCCCCAGCATTTT. Its protein product is CASSQDWDSGNQPQHF.

Many counts were recorded for this clonotype. The chain recombines TRBV7-2 with TRBJ2-4, with a possible D match to TRBD1 (6 bases). Trimming stripped 1 base from V and 5 bases from J, with 9 bases between. Germline V gives CDR1 SGHTA, CDR2 FQGNSA. The CDR3 contains 14 residues. In DNA form, the CDR3 reads TGTGCCAGCAGCTTAGAGGCAGGGGAAAACATTCAGTACTTC. Residues: CASSLEAGENIQYF.